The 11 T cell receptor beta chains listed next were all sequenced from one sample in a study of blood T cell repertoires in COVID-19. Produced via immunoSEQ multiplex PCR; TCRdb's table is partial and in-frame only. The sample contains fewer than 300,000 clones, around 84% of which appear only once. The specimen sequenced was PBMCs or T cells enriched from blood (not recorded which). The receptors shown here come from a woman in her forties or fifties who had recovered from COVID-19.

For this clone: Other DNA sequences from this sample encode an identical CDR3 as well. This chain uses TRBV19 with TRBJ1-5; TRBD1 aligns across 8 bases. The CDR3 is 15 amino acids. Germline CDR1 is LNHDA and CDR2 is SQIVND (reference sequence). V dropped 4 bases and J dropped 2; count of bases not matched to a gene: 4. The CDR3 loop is CASSRTGLGNQPQHF. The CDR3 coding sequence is TGTGCCAGTAGTAGGACAGGGTTGGGCAATCAGCCCCAGCATTTT.

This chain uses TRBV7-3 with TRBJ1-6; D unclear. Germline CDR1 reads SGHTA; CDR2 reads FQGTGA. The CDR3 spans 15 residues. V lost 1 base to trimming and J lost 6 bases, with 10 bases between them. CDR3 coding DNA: TGTGCCAGCAGCTTAATTTCAGACTTTAATTCACCCCTCCACTTT. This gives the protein CASSLISDFNSPLHF.

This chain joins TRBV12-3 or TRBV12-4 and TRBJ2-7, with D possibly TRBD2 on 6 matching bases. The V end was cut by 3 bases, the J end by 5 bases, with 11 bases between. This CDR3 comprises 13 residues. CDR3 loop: CASSLTRRDEQYF. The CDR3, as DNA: TGTGCCAGCAGTTTGACCCGGAGGGACGAGCAGTACTTC.

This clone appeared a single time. This CDR3 reads CASSFSGGEIHEQFF. CDR3 nucleotide sequence: TGCGCCAGCAGCTTTTCTGGCGGGGAGATCCATGAGCAGTTCTTC. The chain uses TRBV5-1 and TRBJ2-1, with D perhaps TRBD2 (6 bases). The CDR3 extends over 15 amino acids. Germline V gene sequence: CDR1 SGHRS, CDR2 YFSETQ. With 2 bases removed from V and 8 bases from J, the gap between germline ends came to 17 bases. Looking up the rest from reference TRBV5-1 and TRBJ2-1 gives the full variable domain: KAGVTQTPRYLIKTRGQQVTLSCSPISGHRSVSWYQQTPGQGLQFLFEYFSETQRNKGNFPGRFSGRQFSNSRSEMNVSTLELGDSALYLCASSFSGGEIHEQFFGPGTRLTVL.

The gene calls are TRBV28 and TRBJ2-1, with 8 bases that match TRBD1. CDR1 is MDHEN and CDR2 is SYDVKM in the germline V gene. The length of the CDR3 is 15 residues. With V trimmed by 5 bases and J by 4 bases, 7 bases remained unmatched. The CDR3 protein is CASSPRTGLYNEQFF. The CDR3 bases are TGTGCCAGCAGTCCAAGGACAGGGTTGTACAATGAGCAGTTCTTC.

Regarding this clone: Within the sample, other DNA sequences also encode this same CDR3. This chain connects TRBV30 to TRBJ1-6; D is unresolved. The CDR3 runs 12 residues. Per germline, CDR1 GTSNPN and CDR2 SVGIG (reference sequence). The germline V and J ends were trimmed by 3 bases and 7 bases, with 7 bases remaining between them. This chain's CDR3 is CAWSRVNSPLHF. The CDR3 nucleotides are TGTGCCTGGAGCCGGGTGAATTCACCCCTCCACTTT.

The CDR3 DNA is TGTGCCAGCAGCTTAGTACGGGAAGGGGGCGGGGAGCTGTTTTTT. It codes for CASSLVREGGGELFF. V and J are TRBV7-2 and TRBJ2-2; D is perhaps TRBD1 (6 bases). Trimming pared 1 base from V and 7 bases from J, leaving 13 bases between. The CDR3 length is 15 residues. The V gene's germline CDR1 is SGHTA and CDR2 FQGNSA.

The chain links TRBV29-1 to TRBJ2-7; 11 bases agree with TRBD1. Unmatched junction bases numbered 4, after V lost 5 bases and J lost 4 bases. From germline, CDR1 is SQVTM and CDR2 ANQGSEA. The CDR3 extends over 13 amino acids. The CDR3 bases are TGCAGCGTTCCCGGACAGGGGGCTTACGAGCAGTACTTC. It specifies CSVPGQGAYEQYF.

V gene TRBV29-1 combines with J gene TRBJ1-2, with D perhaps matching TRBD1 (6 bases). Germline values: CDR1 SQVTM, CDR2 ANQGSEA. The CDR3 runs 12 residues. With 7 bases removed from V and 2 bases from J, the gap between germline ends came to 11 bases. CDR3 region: CSAQTGNYGYTF. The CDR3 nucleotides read TGCAGCGCCCAAACAGGGAACTATGGCTACACCTTC.

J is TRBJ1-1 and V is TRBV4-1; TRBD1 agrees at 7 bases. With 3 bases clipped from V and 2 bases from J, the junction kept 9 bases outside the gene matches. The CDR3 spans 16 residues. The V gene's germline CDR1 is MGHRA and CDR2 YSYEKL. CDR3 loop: CASSQVPGQINTEAFF. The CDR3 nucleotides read TGCGCCAGCAGCCAGGTACCGGGACAGATCAACACTGAAGCTTTCTTT.

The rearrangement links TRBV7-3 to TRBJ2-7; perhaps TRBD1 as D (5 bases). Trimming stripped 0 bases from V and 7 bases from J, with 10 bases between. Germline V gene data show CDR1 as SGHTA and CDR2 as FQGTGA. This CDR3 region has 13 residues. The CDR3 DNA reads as TGTGCCAGCAGCTTAACAGGGGTGGGGGAGCAGTACTTC. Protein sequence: CASSLTGVGEQYF.